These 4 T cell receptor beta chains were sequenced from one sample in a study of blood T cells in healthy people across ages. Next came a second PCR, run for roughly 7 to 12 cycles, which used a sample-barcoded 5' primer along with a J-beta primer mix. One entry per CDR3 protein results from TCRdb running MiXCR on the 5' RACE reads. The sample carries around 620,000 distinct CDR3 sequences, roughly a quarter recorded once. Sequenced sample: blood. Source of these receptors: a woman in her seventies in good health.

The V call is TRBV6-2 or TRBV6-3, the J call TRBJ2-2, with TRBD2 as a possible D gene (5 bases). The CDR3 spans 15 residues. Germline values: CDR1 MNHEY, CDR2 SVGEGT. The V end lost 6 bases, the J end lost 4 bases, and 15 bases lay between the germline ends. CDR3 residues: CASSPAGRSTGELFF. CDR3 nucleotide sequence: TGTGCCAGCAGCCCGGCGGGTCGGAGCACCGGGGAGCTGTTTTTT.

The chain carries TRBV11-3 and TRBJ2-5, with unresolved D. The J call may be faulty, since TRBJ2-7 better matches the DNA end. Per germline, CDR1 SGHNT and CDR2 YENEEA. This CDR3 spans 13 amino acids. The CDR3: CASNPSGYYEQYF. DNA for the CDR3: TGTGCCAGCAATCCGTCGGGTTACTACGAGCAGTACTTC.

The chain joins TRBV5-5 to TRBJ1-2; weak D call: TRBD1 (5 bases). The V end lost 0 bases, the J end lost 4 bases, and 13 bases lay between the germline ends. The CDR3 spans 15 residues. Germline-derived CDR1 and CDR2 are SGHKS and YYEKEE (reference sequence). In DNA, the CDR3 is TGTGCCAGCAGCTTGGACCCGCTCCAGGGCTATGGCTACACCTTC. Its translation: CASSLDPLQGYGYTF.

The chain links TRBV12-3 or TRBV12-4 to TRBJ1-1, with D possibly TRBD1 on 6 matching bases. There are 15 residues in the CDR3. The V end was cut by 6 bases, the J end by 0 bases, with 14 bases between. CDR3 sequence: CASSREGQMNTEAFF. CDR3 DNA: TGTGCCAGCAGCCGCGAGGGACAAATGAACACTGAAGCTTTCTTT.